One and the same sample provided the 32 T cell receptor beta chains below, sequenced in a study of PD-1 blockade in mismatch repair-deficient tumors. Produced via immunoSEQ multiplex PCR; TCRdb's table is partial and in-frame only. This sample yields about 100,000 clones, of which about four fifths are seen a single time; approximately 6.8% belongs to the top ten. The sequencing used peripheral blood, collected approximately 36 weeks after starting pembrolizumab. The receptors here all came from an adult with mismatch repair-deficient cancer.

This clone has a single count. This chain connects TRBV7-3 to TRBJ2-1; possibly TRBD1 or TRBD2 for D (5 bases each). The CDR3 is 14 residues long. Germline CDR1 is SGHTA and CDR2 is FQGTGA. The V gene lost 4 bases and the J gene lost 9 bases, with 16 bases spanning the gap. CDR3 sequence: CASSSQRGGGEQFF. CDR3 in DNA: TGTGCCAGCAGCTCCCAGCGTGGGGGTGGTGAGCAGTTCTTC.

This sequence joins TRBV5-4 and TRBJ2-1; D is uncertain. The CDR3 has 11 amino acids. Trimming shortened V by 7 bases and J by 9 bases, and 11 bases separated the two germline ends. Germline CDR1 SGHNT, CDR2 YYREEE (reference sequence). The CDR3 DNA sequence: TGTGCCAGCGGGCCCGGCCGTGAGCAGTTCTTC. It is translated as CASGPGREQFF.

This clone was seen more than once but under ten times. One junction end disagrees with the germline gene, perhaps due to a read error. Other nucleotide sequences from this sample produce the same CDR3. The chain carries TRBV4-1 and TRBJ2-3, with D uncertain. Germline CDR1 reads MGHRA; CDR2 reads YSYEKL. This CDR3 comprises 15 residues. The CDR3 nucleotides read TGTGCCAGCAGCCAAGAGCTCCTAGAAACAGATACGCAGTATTTT. Its protein product is CASSQELLETDTQYF.

In DNA form, the CDR3 reads TGTGCCAGCAGCTTGACAGGGACTTCTGGAAACACCATATATTTT. It yields the protein CASSLTGTSGNTIYF. The chain is built from TRBV5-6 and TRBJ1-3; maybe TRBD1 (6 bases). V was cut by 1 base and J by 1 base, with 9 bases left in between. This CDR3 comprises 15 residues. Germline-derived CDR1 and CDR2 are SGHDT and YYEEEE.

This chain uses TRBV9 with TRBJ1-1; D gene unclear. Germline assignment: CDR1 SGDLS and CDR2 YYNGEE. Trimming pared 0 bases from V and 5 bases from J, leaving 8 bases between. The CDR3 covers 13 residues. The CDR3 DNA reads as TGTGCCAGCAGCGTAGGGAGGGAGACTGAAGCTTTCTTT. This gives the protein CASSVGRETEAFF.

The CDR3: CASSLGPLDRHSEKLFF. The CDR3 DNA is TGTGCCAGCAGCTTAGGCCCCTTGGACCGACACTCTGAAAAACTGTTTTTT. The chain has TRBV13 and TRBJ1-4; D gene unclear. Trimming took 0 bases from V and 7 from J, leaving 18 bases between them. CDR1 is PRHDT, CDR2 FYEKMQ, per germline (reference sequence). The CDR3 runs to 17 residues.

This sequence joins TRBV30 and TRBJ2-7; the D call may be TRBD1 or TRBD2 (5 bases each). V lost 2 bases and J lost 0, with 14 bases in between. The CDR3 runs to 15 residues. The V gene's germline CDR1 is GTSNPN and CDR2 SVGIG (reference sequence). The CDR3 protein is CAWSPGPLLSYEQYF. The CDR3 DNA follows: TGTGCCTGGAGTCCGGGACCCTTACTCTCCTACGAGCAGTACTTC.

The chain uses TRBV15 and TRBJ2-7; D is uncertain. Germline CDR1 reads LNHNV; CDR2 reads YYDKDF (reference sequence). V lost 0 bases and J 7 bases, leaving 10 bases between the germline ends. The CDR3 runs to 13 residues. The CDR3 loop is CATSRDRFLEQYF. The CDR3 coding sequence is TGTGCCACCAGCAGAGATAGGTTCCTAGAGCAGTACTTC.

The chain is built from TRBV7-9 and TRBJ1-2; no clear D gene. The CDR3 contains 13 residues. Germline lookup yields CDR1 SEHNR and CDR2 FQNEAQ (reference sequence). The germline V and J ends were trimmed by 1 base and 8 bases, with 11 bases remaining between them. The CDR3 sequence is CASSLDGSWGYTF. Here the CDR3 DNA reads TGTGCCAGCAGCTTAGATGGGTCTTGGGGCTACACCTTC.

This chain connects TRBV9 to TRBJ2-1; D is perhaps TRBD2 (6 bases). In germline, CDR1 is SGDLS, CDR2 YYNGEE. The germline V and J ends were trimmed by 1 base and 8 bases, with 16 bases remaining between them. The CDR3 totals 15 residues. DNA for the CDR3: TGTGCCAGCAGCGTAAGTCAGACTAGAGTCGATGAGCAGTTCTTC. This sequence encodes CASSVSQTRVDEQFF.

The chain links TRBV19 to TRBJ1-2, with 8 bases identical to TRBD1. Germline V gene sequence: CDR1 LNHDA, CDR2 SQIVND (reference sequence). V shed 6 bases, J shed 7 bases, and the junction held 13 bases outside the gene matches. This CDR3 is built from 15 residues. The CDR3 bases are TGTGCCAGTAGCCGATCAGGACAGGGAGAGGGTGGCTACACCTTC. This sequence encodes CASSRSGQGEGGYTF.

The chain uses TRBV5-4 and TRBJ1-1; maybe TRBD1 (6 bases). CDR1 and CDR2 from the germline V gene are SGHNT and YYREEE (reference sequence). The CDR3 runs to 14 residues. V lost 4 bases, J lost 1 base, and 11 bases lay in between. The CDR3 loop reads CASSADSWNTEAFF. Here the CDR3 DNA reads TGTGCCAGCAGCGCGGACAGTTGGAACACTGAAGCTTTCTTT. The full variable domain, rest sourced from reference TRBV5-4 and TRBJ1-1, is ETGVTQSPTHLIKTRGQQVTLRCSSQSGHNTVSWYQQALGQGPQFIFQYYREEENGRGNFPPRFSGLQFPNYSSELNVNALELDDSALYLCASSADSWNTEAFFGQGTRLTVV.

The V call is TRBV19, the J call TRBJ1-2, with 10 bases identical to TRBD1. Per germline, CDR1 LNHDA and CDR2 SQIVND (reference sequence). Trimming removed 5 bases from V and 5 bases from J; junction bases left unmatched: 5. The CDR3 spans 14 residues. The DNA of the CDR3 is TGTGCCAGTAGTCAACCGGGACAGGGGTATGGCTACACCTTC. Residues: CASSQPGQGYGYTF.

This chain uses TRBV7-2 with TRBJ2-7; 11 positions agree with TRBD2. CDR1 and CDR2 (germline): SGHTA, FQGNSA. The CDR3 is 15 amino acids. Trimming removed 2 bases from V and 4 bases from J; junction bases left unmatched: 4. For the CDR3, the DNA is TGTGCCAGCAGCTTAAGGGGGACTAGCGGTTACGAGCAGTACTTC. Translated: CASSLRGTSGYEQYF.

The V gene is TRBV19, the J gene TRBJ1-1; D is perhaps TRBD1 (6 bases). V gave up 3 bases and J gave up 4 bases, with 21 bases separating them. The CDR3 is made up of 17 amino acids. Germline loops: CDR1 LNHDA, CDR2 SQIVND (reference sequence). For the CDR3, the DNA is TGTGCCAGTAGTATTGGCGCGGGGGCGGCGGGCCTCACTGAAGCTTTCTTT. This codes for CASSIGAGAAGLTEAFF. The entire variable domain, with the rest obtained from reference TRBV19 and TRBJ1-1, is as follows: DGGITQSPKYLFRKEGQNVTLSCEQNLNHDAMYWYRQDPGQGLRLIYYSQIVNDFQKGDIAEGYSVSREKKESFPLTVTSAQKNPTAFYLCASSIGAGAAGLTEAFFGQGTRLTVV.

The chain employs TRBV10-3 and TRBJ2-1; 9 bases match TRBD1. The germline CDR1 and CDR2 sequences are ENHRY and SYGVKD. V lost 7 bases, J lost 6 bases, and 13 bases stayed unmatched. The CDR3 covers 16 residues. The CDR3 protein is CAIKAGRDRVTNEQFF. The CDR3 region has the DNA TGTGCCATCAAGGCTGGGCGGGACAGGGTCACCAATGAGCAGTTCTTC.

The chain links TRBV6-5 to TRBJ2-5; D may be TRBD1 (6 bases). There are 14 residues in the CDR3. The germline V gene encodes CDR1 MNHEY and CDR2 SVGAGI. V was cut by 6 bases and J by 4 bases, with 15 bases left in between. CDR3 residues: CASSETGTPETQYF. The CDR3 nucleotides are TGTGCCAGCAGCGAAACAGGGACCCCAGAGACCCAGTACTTC.

The V and J genes are TRBV19 and TRBJ2-2; D possibly corresponds to TRBD2 (5 bases). CDR3 length: 16 residues. The germline V and J ends were trimmed by 3 bases and 4 bases, with 15 bases remaining between them. Germline V gene data show CDR1 as LNHDA and CDR2 as SQIVND (reference sequence). In DNA, the CDR3 is TGTGCCAGTAGTATTCGTGGAGGATTGGGCACCGGGGAGCTGTTTTTT. It codes for CASSIRGGLGTGELFF.

The chain couples TRBV19 to TRBJ1-5; D gene unclear. Germline V gene lookup returns CDR1 LNHDA and CDR2 SQIVND (reference sequence). V shed 4 bases and J shed 6 bases, with 10 bases lying between them. CDR3 length equals 13 residues. The CDR3 sequence is CASSNQVGQPQHF. The CDR3 nucleotides read TGTGCCAGTAGTAACCAGGTCGGTCAGCCCCAGCATTTT.

The chain uses TRBV21-1 and TRBJ2-7; TRBD1, the table's D call, lacks a check against the DNA. TRBV21-1 is a known pseudogene. The CDR3 covers 16 residues. The CDR3 reads CASSKGARPVNYEQYF. The CDR3 bases are TGTGCCAGCAGCAAAGGGGCCAGGCCGGTCAACTACGAGCAGTACTTC.

The gene calls are TRBV7-9 and TRBJ2-3; D gene ambiguous. V dropped 6 bases and J dropped 0 bases, with 13 bases sitting between them. The CDR3 sequence is 15 residues long. Germline V gene data show CDR1 as SEHNR and CDR2 as FQNEAQ (reference sequence). CDR3: CASRAFSGSTDTQYF. In DNA form, the CDR3 reads TGTGCCAGCAGGGCCTTTTCGGGTAGCACAGATACGCAGTATTTT.

V is TRBV13 and J is TRBJ2-7; D not resolved. The germline V gene encodes CDR1 PRHDT and CDR2 FYEKMQ (reference sequence). V lost 1 base to trimming and J lost 3 bases, with 10 bases between them. The CDR3 is 14 amino acids. CDR3 nucleotides: TGTGCCAGCAGCTTAGAAGCTAGTCGCTACGAGCAGTACTTC. It translates to CASSLEASRYEQYF.

The chain recombines TRBV10-3 with TRBJ2-7; D is possibly TRBD2 (5 bases). Germline assignment: CDR1 ENHRY and CDR2 SYGVKD. There are 12 residues in the CDR3. Trimming shortened V by 4 bases and J by 10 bases, and 14 bases separated the two germline ends. CDR3 DNA sequence: TGTGCCATCAGTGTCTTGGGAGAGGGTCAGTACTTC. Translating gives CAISVLGEGQYF.

V is TRBV4-3 and J is TRBJ2-2; D is possibly TRBD1 (6 bases). V lost 1 base and J lost 1, with 7 bases in between. The germline CDR1 and CDR2 sequences are LGHNA and YSLEER. The CDR3 covers 15 residues. This CDR3 is CASSQVGQNTGELFF. The CDR3 DNA is TGCGCCAGCAGCCAAGTGGGACAGAACACCGGGGAGCTGTTTTTT.

The chain carries TRBV10-3 and TRBJ2-7; D may be TRBD2 (5 bases). From germline, CDR1 is ENHRY and CDR2 SYGVKD. The CDR3 covers 16 residues. The V end was cut by 6 bases, the J end by 0 bases, with 18 bases between. The CDR3 sequence: CAISGLTEISSYEQYF. In DNA, the CDR3 is TGTGCCATCAGCGGACTTACAGAAATCAGCTCCTACGAGCAGTACTTC.

The V gene is TRBV6-1, the J gene TRBJ2-3, with D hard to call. The CDR3 runs to 11 residues. Per the germline V gene, CDR1 is MNHNS and CDR2 is SASEGT. V lost 7 bases, J lost 4 bases, and 6 bases lay in between. The CDR3 nucleotides read TGTGCCAGCACCCAAGCAGATACGCAGTATTTT. It is translated as CASTQADTQYF.

V gene TRBV30 combines with J gene TRBJ1-5, with D possibly matching TRBD1 (5 bases). The germline gives CDR1 GTSNPN, CDR2 SVGIG (reference sequence). Trimming pared 4 bases from V and 1 base from J, leaving 14 bases between. The CDR3 is made up of 15 amino acids. The CDR3 nucleotides read TGTGCCTGGAATGCATTGGGGGGGAGCAATCAGCCCCAGCATTTT. Translating it yields CAWNALGGSNQPQHF. The entire variable domain, with the rest obtained from reference TRBV30 and TRBJ1-5, is as follows: SQTIHQWPATLVQPVGSPLSLECTVEGTSNPNLYWYRQAAGRGLQLLFYSVGIGQISSEVPQNLSASRPQDRQFILSSKKLLLSDSGFYLCAWNALGGSNQPQHFGDGTRLSIL.

This chain joins TRBV28 and TRBJ1-3, with D uncertain. Looked up from germline, CDR1 is MDHEN and CDR2 is SYDVKM. V was shortened by 2 bases and J by 4 bases, with 6 bases between the two germline ends. This CDR3 spans 13 amino acids. CDR3 nucleotides: TGTGCCAGCAGTTTAAAGTCCGGAAACACCATATATTTT. Residues: CASSLKSGNTIYF. Together with reference TRBV28 and TRBJ1-3, the CDR3 gives the full variable domain: DVKVTQSSRYLVKRTGEKVFLECVQDMDHENMFWYRQDPGLGLRLIYFSYDVKMKEKGDIPEGYSVSREKKERFSLILESASTNQTSMYLCASSLKSGNTIYFGEGSWLTVV.

The rearrangement links TRBV5-5 to TRBJ1-1; TRBD1 is a possible D gene (6 bases). The germline gives CDR1 SGHKS, CDR2 YYEKEE (reference sequence). V lost 4 bases to trimming and J lost 8 bases, with 18 bases between them. The CDR3 is made up of 14 amino acids. DNA of the CDR3: TGTGCCAGCAGCCCCGAGAACAGGGCCACCGAAGCTTTCTTT. Encoded protein: CASSPENRATEAFF. The full variable domain, rest sourced from reference TRBV5-5 and TRBJ1-1, is DAGVTQSPTHLIKTRGQQVTLRCSPISGHKSVSWYQQVLGQGPQFIFQYYEKEERGRGNFPDRFSARQFPNYSSELNVNALLLGDSALYLCASSPENRATEAFFGQGTRLTVV.

This clone came up once. V usage is TRBV5-6 and J usage is TRBJ1-1; D ambiguous. The V and J ends lost 3 bases and 1 base respectively, with 10 bases between them. In germline, CDR1 is SGHDT, CDR2 YYEEEE. The CDR3 is made up of 14 amino acids. Written as DNA, the CDR3 is TGTGCCAGCAGCTCACGATCAAGGAACACTGAAGCTTTCTTT. Translation gives CASSSRSRNTEAFF. The full variable domain, completed using reference TRBV5-6 and TRBJ1-1, is DAGVTQSPTHLIKTRGQQVTLRCSPKSGHDTVSWYQQALGQGPQFIFQYYEEEERQRGNFPDRFSGHQFPNYSSELNVNALLLGDSALYLCASSSRSRNTEAFFGQGTRLTVV.

The chain uses TRBV2 and TRBJ1-4; D perhaps matches TRBD1 (6 bases). The CDR3 runs to 15 residues. V was trimmed by 2 bases and J by 5 bases, leaving 12 bases between them. Germline loops: CDR1 SNHLY, CDR2 FYNNEI. The CDR3 sequence is CASSERTGRNEKLFF. In DNA form, the CDR3 reads TGTGCCAGCAGTGAACGTACAGGGAGAAATGAAAAACTGTTTTTT. The full variable domain, rest sourced from reference TRBV2 and TRBJ1-4, is EPEVTQTPSHQVTQMGQEVILRCVPISNHLYFYWYRQILGQKVEFLVSFYNNEISEKSEIFDDQFSVERPDGSNFTLKIRSTKLEDSAMYFCASSERTGRNEKLFFGSGTQLSVL.

V usage is TRBV11-3 and J usage is TRBJ2-1; D may be TRBD2 (6 bases). CDR3 size: 16 residues. Germline V gene data show CDR1 as SGHNT and CDR2 as YENEEA. Deletions cut 4 bases from V and 9 bases from J, with 22 bases between. This chain's CDR3 is CASSSQSGGIYGEQFF. The DNA of the CDR3 is TGTGCCAGCAGCTCCCAATCTGGGGGGATTTACGGTGAGCAGTTCTTC.